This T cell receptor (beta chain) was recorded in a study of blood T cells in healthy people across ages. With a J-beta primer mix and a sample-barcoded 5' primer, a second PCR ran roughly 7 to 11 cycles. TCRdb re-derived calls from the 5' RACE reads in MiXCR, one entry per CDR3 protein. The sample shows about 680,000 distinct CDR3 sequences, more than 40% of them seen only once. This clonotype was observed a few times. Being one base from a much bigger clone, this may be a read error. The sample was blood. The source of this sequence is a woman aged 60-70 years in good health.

This CDR3 reads CASRSSSYEQYF. CDR3 in DNA: TGTGCCAGCAGATCTAGCTCCTACGAGCAGTACTTC. This chain uses TRBV7-2 with TRBJ2-7; D call uncertain. CDR3 length: 12 amino acids. Germline CDR1 and CDR2: SGHTA and FQGNSA. Deletions cut 6 bases from V and 0 bases from J, with 6 bases between.